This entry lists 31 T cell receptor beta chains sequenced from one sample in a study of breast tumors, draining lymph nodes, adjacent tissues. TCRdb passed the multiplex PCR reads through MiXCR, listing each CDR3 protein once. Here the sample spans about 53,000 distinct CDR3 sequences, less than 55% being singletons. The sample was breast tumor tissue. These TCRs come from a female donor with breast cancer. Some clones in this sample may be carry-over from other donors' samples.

DNA of the CDR3: TGTGCCAGCAGCCAAGAAGGCAGTATTGTAGCTTTCTTT. Its translation is CASSQEGSIVAFF. This chain joins TRBV4-2 and TRBJ1-1; D unresolved. Germline V gene lookup returns CDR1 LGHNA and CDR2 YNFKEQ. Trimming pared 0 bases from V and 10 bases from J, leaving 12 bases between. The CDR3 has 13 amino acids.

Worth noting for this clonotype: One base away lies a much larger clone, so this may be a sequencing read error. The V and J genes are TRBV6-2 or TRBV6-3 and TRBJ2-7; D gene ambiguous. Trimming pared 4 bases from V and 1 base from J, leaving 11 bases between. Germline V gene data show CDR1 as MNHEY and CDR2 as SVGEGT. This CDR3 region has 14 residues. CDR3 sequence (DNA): TGTGCCAGCAGTTGGTTTTCAGGATCCTACGAGCAGTACTTC. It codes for CASSWFSGSYEQYF.

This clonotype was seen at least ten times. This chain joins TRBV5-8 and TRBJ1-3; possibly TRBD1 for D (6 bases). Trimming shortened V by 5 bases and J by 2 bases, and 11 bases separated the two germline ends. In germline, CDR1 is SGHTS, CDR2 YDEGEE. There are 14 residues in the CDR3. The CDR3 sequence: CASRRGGPGNTIYF. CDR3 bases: TGTGCCAGCAGGAGAGGGGGACCTGGAAACACCATATATTTT.

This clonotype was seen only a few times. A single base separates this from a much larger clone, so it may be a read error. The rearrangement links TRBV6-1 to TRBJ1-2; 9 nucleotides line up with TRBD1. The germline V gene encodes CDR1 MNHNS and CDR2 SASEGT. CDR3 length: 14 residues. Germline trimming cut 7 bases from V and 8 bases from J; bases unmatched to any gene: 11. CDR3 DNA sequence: TGTGCCAGCACACTTGACAGGGGGACGTTCGGCTACACCTTC. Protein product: CASTLDRGTFGYTF.

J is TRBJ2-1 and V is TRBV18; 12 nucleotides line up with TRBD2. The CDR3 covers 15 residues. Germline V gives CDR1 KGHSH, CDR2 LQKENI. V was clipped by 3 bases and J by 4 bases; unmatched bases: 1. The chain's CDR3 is CASSPGTSGYNEQFF. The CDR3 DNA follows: TGTGCCAGCTCACCCGGGACTAGCGGGTACAATGAGCAGTTCTTC.

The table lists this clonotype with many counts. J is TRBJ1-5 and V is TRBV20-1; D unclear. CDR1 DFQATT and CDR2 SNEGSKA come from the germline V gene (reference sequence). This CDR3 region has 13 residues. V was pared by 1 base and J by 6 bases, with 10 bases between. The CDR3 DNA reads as TGCAGTGCTAGAGTAGTCGGCGGTCAGCCCCAGCATTTT. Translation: CSARVVGGQPQHF.

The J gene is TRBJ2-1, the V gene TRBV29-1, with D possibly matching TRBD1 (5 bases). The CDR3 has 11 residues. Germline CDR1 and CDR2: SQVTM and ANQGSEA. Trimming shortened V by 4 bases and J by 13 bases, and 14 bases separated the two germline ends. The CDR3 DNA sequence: TGCAGCGTTGTGTTCTGGGGCACACAGTTCTTC. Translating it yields CSVVFWGTQFF.

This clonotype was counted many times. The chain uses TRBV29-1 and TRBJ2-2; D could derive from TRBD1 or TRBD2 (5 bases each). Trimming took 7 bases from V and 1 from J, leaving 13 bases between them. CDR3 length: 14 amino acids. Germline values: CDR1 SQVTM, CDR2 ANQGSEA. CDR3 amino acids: CSASLQGNTGELFF. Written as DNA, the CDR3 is TGCAGCGCTAGCCTCCAGGGGAACACCGGGGAGCTGTTTTTT.

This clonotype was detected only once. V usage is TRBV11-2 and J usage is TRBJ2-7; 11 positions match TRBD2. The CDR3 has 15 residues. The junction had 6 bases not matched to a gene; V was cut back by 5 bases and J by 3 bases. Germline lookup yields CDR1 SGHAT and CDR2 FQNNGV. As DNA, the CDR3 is TGTGCCAGCAGCCTTAGCGGGAGGGAAGGCTACGAGCAGTACTTC. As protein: CASSLSGREGYEQYF.

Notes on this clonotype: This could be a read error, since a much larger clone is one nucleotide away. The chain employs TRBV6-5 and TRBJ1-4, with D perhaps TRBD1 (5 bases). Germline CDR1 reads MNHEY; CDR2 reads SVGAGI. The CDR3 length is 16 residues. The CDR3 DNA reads TGTGCCAGCACCCCCTACTTGGGGCTCCCTAATGTAAAACTGTTTTTT. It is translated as CASTPYLGLPNVKLFF.

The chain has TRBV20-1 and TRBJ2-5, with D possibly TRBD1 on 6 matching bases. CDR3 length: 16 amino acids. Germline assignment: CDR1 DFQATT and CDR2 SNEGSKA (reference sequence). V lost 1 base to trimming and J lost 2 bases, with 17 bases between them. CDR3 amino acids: CSARGTVLAGQETQYF. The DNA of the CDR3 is TGCAGTGCTAGAGGGACAGTCCTAGCCGGGCAAGAGACCCAGTACTTC.

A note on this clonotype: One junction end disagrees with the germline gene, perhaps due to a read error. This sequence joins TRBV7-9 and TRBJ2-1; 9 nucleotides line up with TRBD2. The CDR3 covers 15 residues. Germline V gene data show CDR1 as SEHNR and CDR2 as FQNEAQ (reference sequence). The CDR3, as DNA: TGTGCCGGCAGAGGGGGTGCGGGAGGGCTCAATGAGCAGTTCTTC. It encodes CAGRGGAGGLNEQFF. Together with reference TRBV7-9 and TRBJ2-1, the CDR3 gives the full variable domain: DTGVSQNPRHKITKRGQNVTFRCDPISEHNRLYWYRQTLGQGPEFLTYFQNEAQLEKSRLLSDRFSAERPKGSFSTLEIQRTEQGDSAMYLCAGRGGAGGLNEQFFGPGTRLTVL.

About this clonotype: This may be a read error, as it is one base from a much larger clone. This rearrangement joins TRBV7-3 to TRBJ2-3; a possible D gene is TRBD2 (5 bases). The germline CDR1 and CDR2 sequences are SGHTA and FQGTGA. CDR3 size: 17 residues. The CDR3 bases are TGTGCCAGCAGCCTCGGATTCGGAGTCGCTAGCACAGATCCGCAGTATTTT. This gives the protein CASSLGFGVASTDPQYF. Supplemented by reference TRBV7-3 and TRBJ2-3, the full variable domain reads GAGVSQTPSNKVTEKGKYVELRCDPISGHTALYWYRQSLGQGPEFLIYFQGTGAADDSGLPNDRFFAVRPEGSVSTLKIQRTERGDSAVYLCASSLGFGVASTDPQYFGPGTRLTVL.

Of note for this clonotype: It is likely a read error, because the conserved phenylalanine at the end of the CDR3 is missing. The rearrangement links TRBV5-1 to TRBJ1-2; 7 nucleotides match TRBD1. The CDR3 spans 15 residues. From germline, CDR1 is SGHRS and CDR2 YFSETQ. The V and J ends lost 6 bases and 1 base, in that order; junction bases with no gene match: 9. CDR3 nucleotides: TGCGCCAGCACGGAAGGGGACAGTGGTAACTATGGCTACACCCTC. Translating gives CASTEGDSGNYGYTL.

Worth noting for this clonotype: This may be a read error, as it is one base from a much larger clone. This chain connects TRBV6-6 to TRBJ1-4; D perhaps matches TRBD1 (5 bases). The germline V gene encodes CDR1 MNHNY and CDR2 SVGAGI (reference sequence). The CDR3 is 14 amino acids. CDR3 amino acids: CASGYGDSNEKLFF. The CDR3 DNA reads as TGTGCCAGCGGTTACGGGGACTCTAATGAAAAACTGTTTTTT.

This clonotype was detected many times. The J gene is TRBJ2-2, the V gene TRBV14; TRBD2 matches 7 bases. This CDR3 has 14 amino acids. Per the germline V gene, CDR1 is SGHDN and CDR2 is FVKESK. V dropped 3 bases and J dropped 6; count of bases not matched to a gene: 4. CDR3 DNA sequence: TGTGCCAGCAGCCAGGGACGGGGGGCCGGGGAGCTGTTTTTT. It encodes CASSQGRGAGELFF.

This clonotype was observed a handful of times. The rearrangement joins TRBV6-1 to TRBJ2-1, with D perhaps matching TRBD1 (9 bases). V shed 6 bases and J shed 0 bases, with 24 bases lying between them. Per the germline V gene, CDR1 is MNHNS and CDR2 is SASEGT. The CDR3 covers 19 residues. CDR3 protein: CASRTDRGGLAGSYNEQFF. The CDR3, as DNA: TGTGCCAGCAGAACAGACAGGGGGGGGCTAGCGGGCTCCTACAATGAGCAGTTCTTC.

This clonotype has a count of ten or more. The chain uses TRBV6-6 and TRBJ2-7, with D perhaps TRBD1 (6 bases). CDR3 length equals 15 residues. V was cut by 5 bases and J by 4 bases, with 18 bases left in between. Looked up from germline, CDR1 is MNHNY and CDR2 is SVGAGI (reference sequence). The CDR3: CASSTTGTSRYEQYF. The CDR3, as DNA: TGTGCCAGCAGTACCACAGGGACGTCGAGGTACGAGCAGTACTTC.

Here the CDR3 DNA reads TGTGCCATCAGTGAGTCGGTAGCGGGAGGAGGGGAGACCCAGTACTTC. Its protein product is CAISESVAGGGETQYF. This chain links TRBV10-3 with TRBJ2-5; 10 positions agree with TRBD2. Germline CDR1 reads ENHRY; CDR2 reads SYGVKD. The ends lost 0 bases at V and 5 bases at J; junction bases unmatched: 6. The CDR3 covers 16 residues.

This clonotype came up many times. In DNA form, the CDR3 reads TGTGCCAGCAGCTTAAGCCTCCAGGACCATAATGAGCAGTTCTTC. Its translation is CASSLSLQDHNEQFF. The V gene is TRBV7-9, the J gene TRBJ2-1, with unresolved D. The germline CDR1 and CDR2 sequences are SEHNR and FQNEAQ (reference sequence). Trimming removed 2 bases at V and 7 bases at J, with 15 bases between. The CDR3 is 15 amino acids.

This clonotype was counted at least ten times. CDR3 in amino acids: CSADAGTGAYEQYF. The CDR3 DNA reads TGCAGCGCAGACGCCGGGACTGGAGCCTACGAGCAGTACTTC. This chain links TRBV29-1 with TRBJ2-7; weak D call: TRBD2 (6 bases). Trimming removed 7 bases from V and 2 bases from J, with 18 bases in between. In germline, CDR1 is SQVTM, CDR2 ANQGSEA. The CDR3 is 14 residues long.

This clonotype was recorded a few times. The CDR3 is CSAELAGAYAQYF. Written as DNA, the CDR3 is TGCAGTGCTGAGCTAGCGGGGGCCTACGCGCAATACTTC. This chain uses TRBV20-1 with TRBJ2-7; TRBD2 agrees at 10 bases. Germline CDR1 DFQATT, CDR2 SNEGSKA (reference sequence). The V and J ends lost 5 bases and 13 bases, in that order; junction bases with no gene match: 14. This CDR3 region has 13 residues.

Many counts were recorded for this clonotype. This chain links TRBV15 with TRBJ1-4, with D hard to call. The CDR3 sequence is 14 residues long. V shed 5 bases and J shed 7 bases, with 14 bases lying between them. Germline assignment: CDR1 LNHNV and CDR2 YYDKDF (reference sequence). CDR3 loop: CATSPNLGGEKLFF. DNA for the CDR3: TGTGCCACCAGCCCTAACCTCGGAGGTGAAAAACTGTTTTTT.

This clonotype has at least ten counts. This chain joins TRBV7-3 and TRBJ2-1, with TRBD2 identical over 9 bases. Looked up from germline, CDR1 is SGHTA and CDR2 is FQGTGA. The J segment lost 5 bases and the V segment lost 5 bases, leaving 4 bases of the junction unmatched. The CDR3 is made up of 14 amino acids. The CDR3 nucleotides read TGTGCCAGCAGCGTGGCGGGGGGGAACAATGAGCAGTTCTTC. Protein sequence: CASSVAGGNNEQFF.

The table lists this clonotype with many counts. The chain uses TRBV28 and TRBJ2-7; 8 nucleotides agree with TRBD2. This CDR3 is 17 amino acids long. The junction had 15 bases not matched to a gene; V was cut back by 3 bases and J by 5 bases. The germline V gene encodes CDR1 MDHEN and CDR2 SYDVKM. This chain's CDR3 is CASSFPGGSGSADEQYF. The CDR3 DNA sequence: TGTGCCAGCAGTTTTCCTGGCGGGAGCGGGAGCGCGGACGAGCAGTACTTC.

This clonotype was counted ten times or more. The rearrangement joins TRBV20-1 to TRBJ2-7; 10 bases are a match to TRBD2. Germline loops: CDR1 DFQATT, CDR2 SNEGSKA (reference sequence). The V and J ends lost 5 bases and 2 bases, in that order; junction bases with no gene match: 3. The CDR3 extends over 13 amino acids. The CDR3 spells CSAELAGAYEQYF. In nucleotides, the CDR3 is TGCAGTGCTGAGCTAGCGGGGGCCTACGAGCAGTACTTC.

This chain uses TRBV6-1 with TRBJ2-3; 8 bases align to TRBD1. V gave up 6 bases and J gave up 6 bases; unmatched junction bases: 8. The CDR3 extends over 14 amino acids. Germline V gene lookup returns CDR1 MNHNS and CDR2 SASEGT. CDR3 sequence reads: CASRLGQGSDTQYF. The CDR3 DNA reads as TGTGCCAGCAGGCTTGGACAGGGTTCGGATACGCAGTATTTT.

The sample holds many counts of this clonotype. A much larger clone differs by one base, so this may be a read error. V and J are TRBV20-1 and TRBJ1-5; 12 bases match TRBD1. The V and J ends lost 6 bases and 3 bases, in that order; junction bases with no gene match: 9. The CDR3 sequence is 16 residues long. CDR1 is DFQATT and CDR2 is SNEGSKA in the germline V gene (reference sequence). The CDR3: CSAAKPGQGANQPQHF. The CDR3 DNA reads TGCAGTGCGGCTAAACCGGGACAGGGGGCCAATCAGCCCCAGCATTTT.

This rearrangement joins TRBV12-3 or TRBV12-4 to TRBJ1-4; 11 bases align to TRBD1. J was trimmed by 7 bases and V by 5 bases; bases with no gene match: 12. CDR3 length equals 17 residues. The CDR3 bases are TGTGCCAGCAGTGAACCTGGACAGGGGGCGATTTTTGAAAAACTGTTTTTT. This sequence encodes CASSEPGQGAIFEKLFF.

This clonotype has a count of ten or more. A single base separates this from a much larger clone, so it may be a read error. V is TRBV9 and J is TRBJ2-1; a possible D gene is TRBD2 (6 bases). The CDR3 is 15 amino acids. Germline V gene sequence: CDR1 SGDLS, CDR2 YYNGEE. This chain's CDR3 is CASSVGGNSYNEPFF. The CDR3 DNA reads TGTGCCAGCAGCGTCGGCGGGAACTCCTACAATGAGCCGTTCTTC.

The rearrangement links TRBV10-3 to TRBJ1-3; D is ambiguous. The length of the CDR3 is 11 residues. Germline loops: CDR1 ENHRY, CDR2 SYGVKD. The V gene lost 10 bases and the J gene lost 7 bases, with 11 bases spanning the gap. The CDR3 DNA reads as TGTGCCACCCACGGAGGGAACACCATATATTTT. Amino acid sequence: CATHGGNTIYF.